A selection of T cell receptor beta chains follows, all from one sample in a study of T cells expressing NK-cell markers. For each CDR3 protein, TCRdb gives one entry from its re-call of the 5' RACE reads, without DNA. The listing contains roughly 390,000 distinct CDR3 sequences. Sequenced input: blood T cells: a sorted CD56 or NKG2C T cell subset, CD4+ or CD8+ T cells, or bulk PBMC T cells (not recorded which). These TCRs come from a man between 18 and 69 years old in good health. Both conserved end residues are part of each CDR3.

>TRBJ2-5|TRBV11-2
CASSLDKVTPGWKETQYF
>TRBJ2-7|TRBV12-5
CASGLAVLGHEQYF
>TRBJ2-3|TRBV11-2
CASSLIGARTDTQYF
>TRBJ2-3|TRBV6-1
CASLGPTGVSTDTQYF
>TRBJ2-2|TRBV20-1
CSAPLTRGRGGELFF
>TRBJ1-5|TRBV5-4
CATHWGGNSNQPQHF
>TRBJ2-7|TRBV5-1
CASSLSPLGTSGYEQYF
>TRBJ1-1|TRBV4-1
CATSKFWGDTEAFF
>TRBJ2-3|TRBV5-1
CASSRRAGVTDTQYF
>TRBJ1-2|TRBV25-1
CASSEAGTYGYTF
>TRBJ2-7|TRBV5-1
CASSFYGQGRDEQYF
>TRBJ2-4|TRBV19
CASSMVGSNIQYF
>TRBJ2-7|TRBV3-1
CASSQEGRRSYEQYF
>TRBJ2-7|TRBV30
CAWTPELAGGKFPHEQYF
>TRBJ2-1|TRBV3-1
CASSSRRDRVDEQFF
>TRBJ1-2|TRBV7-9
CASSLSSFQAYTF
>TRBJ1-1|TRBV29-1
CSGGRGNTEAFF
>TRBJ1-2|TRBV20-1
CSAWTGNNYGYTF
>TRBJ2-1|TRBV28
CASSPSGDSNDEQFF
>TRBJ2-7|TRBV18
CASSRGQGPSYEQYF
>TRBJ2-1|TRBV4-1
CASSPRGAAGDNNEQFF
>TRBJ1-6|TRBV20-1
CSGSVGGNSPLHF
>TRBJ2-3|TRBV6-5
CASSYRAGVTDTQYF
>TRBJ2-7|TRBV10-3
CAISALGSEQYF
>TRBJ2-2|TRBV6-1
CASRGGLGRRNTGELFF
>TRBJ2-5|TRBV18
CASSMNSNQETQYF
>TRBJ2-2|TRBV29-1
CSAQGDTRGPGELFF
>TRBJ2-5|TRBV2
CASSGPGGTQYF
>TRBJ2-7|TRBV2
CASSWTGPPDEQYF
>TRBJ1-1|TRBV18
CASSPGGGYTEAFF
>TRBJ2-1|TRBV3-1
CASSHYPQGAGDEQFF
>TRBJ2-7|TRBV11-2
CASSLAGTGDNWQYF